This T cell receptor beta chain comes out of a study of T cells in localized non-small cell lung cancer. Study results and limitations: Tumor samples were not multi-region, leaving intratumor heterogeneity unexcluded. Clonality peaked in uninvolved adjacent lung rather than tumor.

For this clone: Its specificity is not known.

Clones were read by immunoSEQ multiplex PCR, and TCRdb kept only the in-frame ones, dropping some. The sample carries about 1,600 clones, approximately 15% recorded once. V dropped 8 bases and J dropped 5; count of bases not matched to a gene: 9. This CDR3 is 13 amino acids long. CDR1 and CDR2 (germline): SQVTM, ANQGSEA. This material consisted of normal lung tissue next to the tumor, taken before any cancer treatment. The clonotype originates from a male donor at least 60 years old with stage III squamous cell lung carcinoma. The chain joins TRBV29-1 to TRBJ2-3; 8 positions match TRBD2. The CDR3 DNA follows: TGCAGCACTCGGGGGGGGGCAATAGATACGCAGTATTTT. Its translation: CSTRGGAIDTQYF.